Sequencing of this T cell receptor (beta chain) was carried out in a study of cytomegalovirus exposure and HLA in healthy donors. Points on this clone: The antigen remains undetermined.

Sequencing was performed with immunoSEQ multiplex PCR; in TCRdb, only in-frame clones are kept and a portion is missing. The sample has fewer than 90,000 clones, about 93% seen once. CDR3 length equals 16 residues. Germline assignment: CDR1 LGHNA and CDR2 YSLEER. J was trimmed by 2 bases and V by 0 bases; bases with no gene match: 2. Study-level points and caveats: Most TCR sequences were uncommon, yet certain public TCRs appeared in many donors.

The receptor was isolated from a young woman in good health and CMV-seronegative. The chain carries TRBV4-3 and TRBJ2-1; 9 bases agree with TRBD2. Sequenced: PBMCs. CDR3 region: CASSQDGGGAYNEQFF. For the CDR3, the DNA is TGCGCCAGCAGCCAAGATGGCGGGGGGGCCTACAATGAGCAGTTCTTC.